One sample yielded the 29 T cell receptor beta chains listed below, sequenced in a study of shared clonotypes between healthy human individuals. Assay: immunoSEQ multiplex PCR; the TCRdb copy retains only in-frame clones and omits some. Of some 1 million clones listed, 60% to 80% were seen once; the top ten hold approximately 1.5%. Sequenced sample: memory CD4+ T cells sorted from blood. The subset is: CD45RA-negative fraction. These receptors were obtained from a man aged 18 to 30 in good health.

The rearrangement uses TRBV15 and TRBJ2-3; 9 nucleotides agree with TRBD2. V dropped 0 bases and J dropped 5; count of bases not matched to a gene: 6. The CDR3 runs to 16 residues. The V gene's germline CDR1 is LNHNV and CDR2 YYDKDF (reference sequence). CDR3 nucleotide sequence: TGTGCCACCAGCAGAGAAGTCGCGGGGGGGCAAGATACGCAGTATTTT. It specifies CATSREVAGGQDTQYF.

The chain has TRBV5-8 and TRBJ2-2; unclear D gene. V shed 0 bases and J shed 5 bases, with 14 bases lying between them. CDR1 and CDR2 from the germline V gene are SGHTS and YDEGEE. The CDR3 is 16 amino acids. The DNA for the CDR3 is TGTGCCAGCAGCTTGGGCGCGCTAGTCAATACCGGGGAGCTGTTTTTT. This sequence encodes CASSLGALVNTGELFF.

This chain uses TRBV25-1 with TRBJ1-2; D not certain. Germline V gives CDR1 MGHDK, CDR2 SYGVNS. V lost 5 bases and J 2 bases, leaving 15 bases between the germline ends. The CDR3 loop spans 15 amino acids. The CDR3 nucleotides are TGTGCCAGCAGTAAAACGGGCGAGGGAAACTATGGCTACACCTTC. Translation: CASSKTGEGNYGYTF.

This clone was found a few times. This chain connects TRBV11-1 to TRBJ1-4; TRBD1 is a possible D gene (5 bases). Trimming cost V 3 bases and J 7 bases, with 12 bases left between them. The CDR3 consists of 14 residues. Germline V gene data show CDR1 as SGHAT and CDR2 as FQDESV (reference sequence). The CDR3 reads CASSLADGGEKLFF. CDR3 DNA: TGTGCCAGCAGCTTGGCGGACGGGGGTGAAAAACTGTTTTTT.

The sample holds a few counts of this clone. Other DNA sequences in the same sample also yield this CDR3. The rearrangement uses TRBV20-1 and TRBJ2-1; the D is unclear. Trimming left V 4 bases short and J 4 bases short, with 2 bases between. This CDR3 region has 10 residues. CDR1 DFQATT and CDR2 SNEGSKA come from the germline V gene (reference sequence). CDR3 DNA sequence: TGCAGTGCTACTTACAATGAGCAGTTCTTC. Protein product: CSATYNEQFF.

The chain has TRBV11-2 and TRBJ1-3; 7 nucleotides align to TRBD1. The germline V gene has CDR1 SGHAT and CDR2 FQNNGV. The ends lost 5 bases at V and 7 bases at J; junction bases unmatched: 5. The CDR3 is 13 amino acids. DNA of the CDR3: TGTGCCAGCAGCCAACAGGGGTACAACACCATATATTTT. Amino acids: CASSQQGYNTIYF.

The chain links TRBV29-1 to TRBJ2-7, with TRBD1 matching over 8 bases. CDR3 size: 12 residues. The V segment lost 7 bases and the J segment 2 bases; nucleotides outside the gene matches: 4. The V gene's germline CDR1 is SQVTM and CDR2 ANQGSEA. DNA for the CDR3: TGCAGCGCCGGGACAGGTACCTACGAGCAGTACTTC. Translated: CSAGTGTYEQYF.

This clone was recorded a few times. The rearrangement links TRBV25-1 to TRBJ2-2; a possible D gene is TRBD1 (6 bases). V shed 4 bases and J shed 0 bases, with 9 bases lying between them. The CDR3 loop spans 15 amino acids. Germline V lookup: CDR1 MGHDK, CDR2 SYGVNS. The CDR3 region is CASSVGATNTGELFF. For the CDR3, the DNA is TGTGCCAGCAGTGTGGGGGCCACGAACACCGGGGAGCTGTTTTTT.

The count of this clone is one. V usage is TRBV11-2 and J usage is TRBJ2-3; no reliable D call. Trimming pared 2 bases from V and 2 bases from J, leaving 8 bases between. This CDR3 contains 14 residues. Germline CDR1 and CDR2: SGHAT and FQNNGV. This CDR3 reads CASSLSRYTDTQYF. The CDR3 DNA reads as TGTGCCAGCAGCTTAAGCCGCTACACAGATACGCAGTATTTT.

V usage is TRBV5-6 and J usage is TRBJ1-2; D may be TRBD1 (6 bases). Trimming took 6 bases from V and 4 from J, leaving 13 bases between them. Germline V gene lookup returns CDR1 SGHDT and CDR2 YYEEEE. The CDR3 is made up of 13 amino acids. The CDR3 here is CASNLGRGYGYTF. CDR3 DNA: TGTGCCAGCAACCTTGGCAGGGGCTATGGCTACACCTTC.

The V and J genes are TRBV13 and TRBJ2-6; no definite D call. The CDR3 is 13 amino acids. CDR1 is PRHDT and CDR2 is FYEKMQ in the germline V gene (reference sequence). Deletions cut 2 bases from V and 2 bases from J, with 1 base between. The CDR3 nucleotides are TGTGCCAGCAGCTTAACTGGGGCCAACGTCCTGACTTTC. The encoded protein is CASSLTGANVLTF.

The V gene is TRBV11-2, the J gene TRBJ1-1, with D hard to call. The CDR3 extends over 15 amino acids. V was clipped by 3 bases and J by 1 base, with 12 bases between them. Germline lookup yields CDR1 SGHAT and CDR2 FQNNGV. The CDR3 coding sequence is TGTGCCAGCAGCTTTGGGTGGTTGGGGAACACTGAAGCTTTCTTT. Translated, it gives CASSFGWLGNTEAFF.

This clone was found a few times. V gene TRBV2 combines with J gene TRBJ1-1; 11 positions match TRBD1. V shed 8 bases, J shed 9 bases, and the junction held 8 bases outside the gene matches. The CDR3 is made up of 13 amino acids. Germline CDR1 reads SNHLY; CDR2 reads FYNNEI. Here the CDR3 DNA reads TGTGCCAGCCACCTAGGGACAGGGGGAAAAGCTTTCTTT. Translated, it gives CASHLGTGGKAFF.

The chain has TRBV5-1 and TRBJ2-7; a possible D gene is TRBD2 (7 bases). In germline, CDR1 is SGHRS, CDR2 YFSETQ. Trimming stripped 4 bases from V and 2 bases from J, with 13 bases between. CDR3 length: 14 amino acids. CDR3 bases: TGCGCCAGCAGCAGGGAGGGACAAGCCTACGAGCAGTACTTC. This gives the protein CASSREGQAYEQYF.

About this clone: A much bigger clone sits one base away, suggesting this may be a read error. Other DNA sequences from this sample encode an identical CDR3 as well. For the CDR3, the DNA is TGCGCCAGCAGCGCATCCTACGAGCAGTACTTC. Translated, it gives CASSASYEQYF. This chain links TRBV5-1 with TRBJ2-7; D is unresolved. V shed 4 bases and J shed 1 base, with 3 bases lying between them. Germline CDR1 is SGHRS and CDR2 is YFSETQ. This CDR3 comprises 11 residues. Full variable domain (rest looked up from reference TRBV5-1 and TRBJ2-7): KAGVTQTPRYLIKTRGQQVTLSCSPISGHRSVSWYQQTPGQGLQFLFEYFSETQRNKGNFPGRFSGRQFSNSRSEMNVSTLELGDSALYLCASSASYEQYFGPGTRLTVT.

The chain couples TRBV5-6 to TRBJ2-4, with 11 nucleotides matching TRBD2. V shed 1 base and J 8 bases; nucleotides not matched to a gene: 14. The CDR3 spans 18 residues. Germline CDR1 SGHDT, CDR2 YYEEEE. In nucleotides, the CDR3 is TGTGCCAGCAGCTTGTCCCTGGGGACTAGCGGTCCCGGGGACATTCAGTACTTC. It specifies CASSLSLGTSGPGDIQYF.

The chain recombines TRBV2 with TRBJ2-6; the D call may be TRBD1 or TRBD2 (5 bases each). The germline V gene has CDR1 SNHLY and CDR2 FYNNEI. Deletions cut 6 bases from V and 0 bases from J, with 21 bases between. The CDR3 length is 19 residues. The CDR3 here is CASRRDRFWENSGANVLTF. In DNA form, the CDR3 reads TGTGCCAGCAGAAGGGACCGCTTCTGGGAAAACTCTGGGGCCAACGTCCTGACTTTC.

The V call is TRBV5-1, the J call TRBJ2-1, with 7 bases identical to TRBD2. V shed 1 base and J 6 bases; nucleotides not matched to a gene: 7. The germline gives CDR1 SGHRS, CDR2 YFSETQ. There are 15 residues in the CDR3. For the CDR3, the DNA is TGCGCCAGCAGCTTGACTAGCGTGGGCTTCAATGAGCAGTTCTTC. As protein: CASSLTSVGFNEQFF.

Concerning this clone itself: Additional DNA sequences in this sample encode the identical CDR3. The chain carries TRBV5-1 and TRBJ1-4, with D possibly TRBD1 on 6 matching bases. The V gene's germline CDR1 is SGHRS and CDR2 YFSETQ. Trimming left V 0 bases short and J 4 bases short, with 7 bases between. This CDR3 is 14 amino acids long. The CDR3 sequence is CASSLGGGNEKLFF. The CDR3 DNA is TGCGCCAGCAGCTTGGGAGGGGGTAATGAAAAACTGTTTTTT.

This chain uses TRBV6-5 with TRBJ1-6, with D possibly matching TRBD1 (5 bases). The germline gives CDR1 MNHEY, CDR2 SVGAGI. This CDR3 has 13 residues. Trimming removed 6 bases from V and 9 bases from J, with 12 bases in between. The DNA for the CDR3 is TGTGCCAGCAGCCGGGGGTCGAGTTCACCCCTCCACTTT. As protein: CASSRGSSSPLHF.

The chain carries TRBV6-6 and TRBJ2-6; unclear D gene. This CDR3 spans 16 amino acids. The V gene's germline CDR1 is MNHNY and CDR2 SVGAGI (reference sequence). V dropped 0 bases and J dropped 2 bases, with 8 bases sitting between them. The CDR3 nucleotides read TGTGCCAGCAGTTACTCTAGTGGGACTGGGGCCAACGTCCTGACTTTC. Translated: CASSYSSGTGANVLTF.

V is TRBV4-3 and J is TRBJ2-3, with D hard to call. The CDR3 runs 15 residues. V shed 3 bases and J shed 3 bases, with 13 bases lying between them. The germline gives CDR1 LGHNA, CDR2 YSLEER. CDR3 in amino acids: CASSHSSGDTDTQYF. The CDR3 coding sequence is TGCGCCAGCAGCCATTCGTCTGGGGATACAGATACGCAGTATTTT.

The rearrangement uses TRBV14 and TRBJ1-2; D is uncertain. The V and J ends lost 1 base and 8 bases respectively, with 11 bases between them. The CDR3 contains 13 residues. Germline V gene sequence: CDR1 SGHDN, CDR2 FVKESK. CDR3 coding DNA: TGTGCCAGCAGCCAAGCCATCAGTGGGGGCTACACCTTC. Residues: CASSQAISGGYTF.

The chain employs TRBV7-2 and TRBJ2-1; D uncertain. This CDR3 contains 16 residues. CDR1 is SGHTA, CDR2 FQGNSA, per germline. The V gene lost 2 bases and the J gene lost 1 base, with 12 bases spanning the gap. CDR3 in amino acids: CASSLIAGRSYNEQFF. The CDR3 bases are TGTGCCAGCAGCTTAATTGCAGGAAGGTCCTACAATGAGCAGTTCTTC.

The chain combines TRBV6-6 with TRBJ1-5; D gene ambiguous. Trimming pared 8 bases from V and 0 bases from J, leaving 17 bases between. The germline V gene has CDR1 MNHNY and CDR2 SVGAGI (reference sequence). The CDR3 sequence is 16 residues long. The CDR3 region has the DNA TGTGCCAGCTTCACCCGGTCGGATTATAGCAATCAGCCCCAGCATTTT. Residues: CASFTRSDYSNQPQHF.

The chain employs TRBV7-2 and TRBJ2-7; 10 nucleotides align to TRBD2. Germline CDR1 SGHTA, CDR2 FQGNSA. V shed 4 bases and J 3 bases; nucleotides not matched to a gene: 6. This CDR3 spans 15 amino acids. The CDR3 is CASSSSGSSNYEQYF. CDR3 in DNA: TGTGCCAGCAGCTCTAGCGGGAGCAGCAACTACGAGCAGTACTTC. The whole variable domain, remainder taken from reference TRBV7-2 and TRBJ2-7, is GAGVSQSPSNKVTEKGKDVELRCDPISGHTALYWYRQSLGQGLEFLIYFQGNSAPDKSGLPSDRFSAERTGGSVSTLTIQRTQQEDSAVYLCASSSSGSSNYEQYFGPGTRLTVT.

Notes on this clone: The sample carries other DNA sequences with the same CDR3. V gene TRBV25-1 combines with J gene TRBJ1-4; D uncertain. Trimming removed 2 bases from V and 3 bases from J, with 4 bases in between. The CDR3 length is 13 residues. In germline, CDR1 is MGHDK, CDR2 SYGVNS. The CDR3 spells CASSEAANEKLFF. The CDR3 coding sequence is TGTGCCAGCAGTGAAGCAGCTAATGAAAAACTGTTTTTT.

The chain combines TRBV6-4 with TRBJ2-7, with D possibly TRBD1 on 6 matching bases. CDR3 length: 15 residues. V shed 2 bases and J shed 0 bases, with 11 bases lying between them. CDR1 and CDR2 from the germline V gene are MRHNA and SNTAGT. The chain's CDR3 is CASSDVDSSSYEQYF. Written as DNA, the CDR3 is TGTGCCAGCAGTGACGTGGACAGTAGCTCCTACGAGCAGTACTTC.

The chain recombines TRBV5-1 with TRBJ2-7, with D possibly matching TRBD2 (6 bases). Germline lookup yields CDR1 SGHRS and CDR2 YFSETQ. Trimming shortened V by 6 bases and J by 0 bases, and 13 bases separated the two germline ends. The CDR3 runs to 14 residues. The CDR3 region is CASTPMGGSYEQYF. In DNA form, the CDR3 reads TGCGCCAGCACCCCGATGGGGGGCTCCTACGAGCAGTACTTC.